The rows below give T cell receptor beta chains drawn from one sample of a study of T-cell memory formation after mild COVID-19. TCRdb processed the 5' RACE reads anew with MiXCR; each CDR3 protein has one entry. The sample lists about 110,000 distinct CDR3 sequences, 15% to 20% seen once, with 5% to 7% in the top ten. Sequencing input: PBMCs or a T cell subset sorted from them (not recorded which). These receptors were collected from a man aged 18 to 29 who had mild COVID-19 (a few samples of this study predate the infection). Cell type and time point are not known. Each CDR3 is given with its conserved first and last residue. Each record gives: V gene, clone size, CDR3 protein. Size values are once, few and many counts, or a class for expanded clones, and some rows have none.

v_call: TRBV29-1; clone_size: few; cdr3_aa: CSSSGTGGTDTQYF
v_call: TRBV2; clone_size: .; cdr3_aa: CASSGLITDTQYF
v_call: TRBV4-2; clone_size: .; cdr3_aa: CASSLGTVNTGELFF
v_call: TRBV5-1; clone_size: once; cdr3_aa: CASSLEVSTGELFF
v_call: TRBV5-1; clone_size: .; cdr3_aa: CASSDRVQETQYF
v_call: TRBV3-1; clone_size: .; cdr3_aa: CASSTPRASAETQYF
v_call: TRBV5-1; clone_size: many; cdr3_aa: CASSLPGGHEQFF
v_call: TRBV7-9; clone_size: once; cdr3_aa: CASSFWAVDNEQFF
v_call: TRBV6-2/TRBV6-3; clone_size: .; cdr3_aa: CASSSAGGTTGELFF
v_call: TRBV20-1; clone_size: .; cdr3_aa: CSASSLGAGANVLTF
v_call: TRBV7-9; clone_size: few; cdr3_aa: CASSLEATRGYGYTF
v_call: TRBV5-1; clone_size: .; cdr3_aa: CASSFPEGRAQYF
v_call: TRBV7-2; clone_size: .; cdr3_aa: CASRRGGSYNEQFF
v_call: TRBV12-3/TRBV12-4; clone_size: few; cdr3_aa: CASSPGRGWTQYF
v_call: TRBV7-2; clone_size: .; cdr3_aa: CASSKGAGSYEQYF
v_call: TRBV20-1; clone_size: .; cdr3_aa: CSANRADSEKLFF
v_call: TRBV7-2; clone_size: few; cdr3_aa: CASSPARSSETQYF
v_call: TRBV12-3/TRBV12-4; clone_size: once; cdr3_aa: CASSPGQDRYGYTF
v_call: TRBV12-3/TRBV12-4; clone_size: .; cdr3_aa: CASSLVANTIYF
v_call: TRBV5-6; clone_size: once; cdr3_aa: CASSLIAQRDSPLHF
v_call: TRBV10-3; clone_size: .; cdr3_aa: CAISLGMGNQPQHF
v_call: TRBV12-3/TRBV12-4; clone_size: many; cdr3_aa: CASSLMGNQPQHF
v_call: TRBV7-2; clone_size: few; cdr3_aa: CASSHLNVWQTPNGVNEQFF
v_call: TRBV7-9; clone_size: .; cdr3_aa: CASSLVLLVGVETQYF
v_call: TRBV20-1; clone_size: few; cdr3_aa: CSAPDRSNYGYTF
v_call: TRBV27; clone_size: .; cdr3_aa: CASSFTKTGGKYF
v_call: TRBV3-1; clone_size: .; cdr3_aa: CASSQDSGREGSPLHF
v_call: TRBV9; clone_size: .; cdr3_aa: CASSVDQGSYEQYF
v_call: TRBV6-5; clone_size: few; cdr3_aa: CASSYRGEETQYF
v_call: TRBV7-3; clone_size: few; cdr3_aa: CASSPVGVLGSGANVLTF
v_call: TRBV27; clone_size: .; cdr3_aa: CASAKGLFTEAFF
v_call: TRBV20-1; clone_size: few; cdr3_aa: CSARSDWAGTQYF
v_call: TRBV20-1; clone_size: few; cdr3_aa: CSARGPPNTIYF
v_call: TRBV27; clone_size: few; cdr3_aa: CASSLWGRRAETQYF
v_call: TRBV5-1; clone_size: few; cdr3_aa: CASSSYGDQPQHF
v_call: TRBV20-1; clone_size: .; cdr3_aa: CSARDPGASETQYF
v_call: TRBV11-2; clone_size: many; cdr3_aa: CASRPPAGLGRSYNEQFF
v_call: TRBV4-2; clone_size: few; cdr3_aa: CASTGPWGEQFF
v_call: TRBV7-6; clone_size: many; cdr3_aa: CASSTRQGPYNEQFF
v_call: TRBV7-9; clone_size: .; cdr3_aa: CASSSSLGTGYGYTF
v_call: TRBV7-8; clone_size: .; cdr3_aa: CASSLHGSNQPQHF
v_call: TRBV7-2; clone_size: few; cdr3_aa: CASSLDSPGATDTQYF
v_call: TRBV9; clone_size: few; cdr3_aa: CASSVMGSQETQYF
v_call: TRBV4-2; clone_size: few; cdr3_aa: CASSQDEAASTDTQYF
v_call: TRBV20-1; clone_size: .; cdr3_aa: CSARHKGQGALGYTF
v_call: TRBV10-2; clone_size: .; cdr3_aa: CASNGQGPDTQYF